This T cell receptor beta chain originates from a study of T cell responses to AZD1222 COVID-19 vaccine. Assay: immunoSEQ multiplex PCR; the TCRdb copy retains only in-frame clones and omits some. The sample holds around 160,000 clones, 94% seen once. CDR1 and CDR2 from the germline V gene are WSHSY and SAAADI. Trimming shortened V by 3 bases and J by 2 bases, and 20 bases separated the two germline ends. The CDR3 runs 17 residues. Specimen: peripheral blood, collected on day 0 of AZD1222 vaccination. The clonotype originates from an adult in good health. The chain couples TRBV10-2 to TRBJ2-7; D remains unclear. The CDR3 sequence: CASSEGVLGRYTYEQYF. The CDR3 bases are TGCGCCAGCAGTGAAGGAGTTCTTGGCCGATATACCTACGAGCAGTACTTC.